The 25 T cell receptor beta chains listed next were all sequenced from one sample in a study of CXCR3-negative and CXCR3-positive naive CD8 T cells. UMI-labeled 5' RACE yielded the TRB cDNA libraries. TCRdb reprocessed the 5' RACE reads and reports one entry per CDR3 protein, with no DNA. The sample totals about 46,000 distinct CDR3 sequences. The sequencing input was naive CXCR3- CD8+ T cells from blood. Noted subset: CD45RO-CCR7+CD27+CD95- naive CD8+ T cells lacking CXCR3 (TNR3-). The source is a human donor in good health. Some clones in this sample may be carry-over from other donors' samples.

CDR3 amino acids: CATSRERGRVETQYF. The J gene is TRBJ2-5, the V gene TRBV15; TCRdb calls TRBD1, which cannot be checked without DNA. Per germline, CDR1 LNHNV and CDR2 YYDKDF (reference sequence). The length of the CDR3 is 15 residues.

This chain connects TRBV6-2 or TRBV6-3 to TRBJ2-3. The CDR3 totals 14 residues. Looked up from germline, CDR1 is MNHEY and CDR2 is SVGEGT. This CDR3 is CASSYYRSTDTQYF.

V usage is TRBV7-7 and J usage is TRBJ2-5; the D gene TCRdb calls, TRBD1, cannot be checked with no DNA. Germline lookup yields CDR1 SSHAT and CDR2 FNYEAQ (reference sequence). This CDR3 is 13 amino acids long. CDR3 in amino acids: CASSFTGGETQYF.

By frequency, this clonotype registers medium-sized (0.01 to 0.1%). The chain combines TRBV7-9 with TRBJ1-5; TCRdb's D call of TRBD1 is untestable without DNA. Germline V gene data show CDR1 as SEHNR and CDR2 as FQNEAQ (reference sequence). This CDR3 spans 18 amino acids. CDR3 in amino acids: CASSQDSVGQGLRQPQHF.

The CDR3 sequence: CASSPDRYSNQPQHF. The gene calls are TRBV6-6 and TRBJ1-5; without DNA, the TCRdb call of TRBD1 cannot be checked. This CDR3 contains 15 residues. CDR1 is MNHNY, CDR2 SVGAGI, per germline (reference sequence).

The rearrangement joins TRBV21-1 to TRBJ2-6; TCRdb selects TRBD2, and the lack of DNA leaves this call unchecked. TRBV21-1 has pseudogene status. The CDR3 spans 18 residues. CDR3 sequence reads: CASSPRRWAFSGANVLTF.

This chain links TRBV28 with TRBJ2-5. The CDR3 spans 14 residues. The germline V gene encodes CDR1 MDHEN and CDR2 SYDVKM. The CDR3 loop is CASSLGRVQETQYF. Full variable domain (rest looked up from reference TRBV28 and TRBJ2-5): DVKVTQSSRYLVKRTGEKVFLECVQDMDHENMFWYRQDPGLGLRLIYFSYDVKMKEKGDIPEGYSVSREKKERFSLILESASTNQTSMYLCASSLGRVQETQYFGPGTRLLVL.

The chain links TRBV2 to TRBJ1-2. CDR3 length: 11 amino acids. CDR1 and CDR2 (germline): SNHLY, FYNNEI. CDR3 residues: CASGYSYGYTF.

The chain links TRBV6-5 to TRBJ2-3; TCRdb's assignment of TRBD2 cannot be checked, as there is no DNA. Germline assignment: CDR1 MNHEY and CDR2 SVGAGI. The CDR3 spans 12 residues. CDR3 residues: CASREAGDTQYF.

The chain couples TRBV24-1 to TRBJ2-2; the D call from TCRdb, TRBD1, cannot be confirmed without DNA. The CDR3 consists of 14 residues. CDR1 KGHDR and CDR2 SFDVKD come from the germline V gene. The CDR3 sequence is CATSATGGTGELFF.

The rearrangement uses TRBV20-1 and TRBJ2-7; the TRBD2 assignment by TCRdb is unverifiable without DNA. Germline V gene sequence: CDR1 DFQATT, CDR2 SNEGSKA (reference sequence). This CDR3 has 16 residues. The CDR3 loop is CSAFPTLASASYEQYF.

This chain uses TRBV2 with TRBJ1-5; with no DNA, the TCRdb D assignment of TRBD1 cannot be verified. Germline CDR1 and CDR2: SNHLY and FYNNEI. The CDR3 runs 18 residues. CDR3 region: CASRADPSAPLQNQPQHF.

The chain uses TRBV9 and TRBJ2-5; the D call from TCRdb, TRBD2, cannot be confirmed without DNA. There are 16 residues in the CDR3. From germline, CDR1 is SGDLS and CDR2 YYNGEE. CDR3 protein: CASSLGLAGIQETQYF.

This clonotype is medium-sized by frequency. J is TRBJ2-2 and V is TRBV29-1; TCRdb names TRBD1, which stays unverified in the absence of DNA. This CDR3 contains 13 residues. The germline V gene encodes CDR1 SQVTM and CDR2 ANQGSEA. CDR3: CSGGQENTGELFF.

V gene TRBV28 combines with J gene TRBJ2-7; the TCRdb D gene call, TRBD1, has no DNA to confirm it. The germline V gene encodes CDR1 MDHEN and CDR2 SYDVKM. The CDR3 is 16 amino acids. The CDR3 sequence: CASSIPTNRVSYEQYF.

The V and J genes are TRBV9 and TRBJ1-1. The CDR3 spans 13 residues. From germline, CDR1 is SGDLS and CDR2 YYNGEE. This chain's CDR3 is CASSVVGETEAFF.

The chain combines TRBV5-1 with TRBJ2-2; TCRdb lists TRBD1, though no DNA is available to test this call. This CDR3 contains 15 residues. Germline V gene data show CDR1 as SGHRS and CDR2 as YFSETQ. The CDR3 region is CASSFRGTNTGELFF.

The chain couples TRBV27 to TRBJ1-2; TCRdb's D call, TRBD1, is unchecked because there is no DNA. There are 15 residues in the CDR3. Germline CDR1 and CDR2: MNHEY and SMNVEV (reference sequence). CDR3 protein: CASLPRTGANYGYTF.

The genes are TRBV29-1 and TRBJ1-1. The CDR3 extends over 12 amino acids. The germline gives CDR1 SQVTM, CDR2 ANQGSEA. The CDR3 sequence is CSVEDQGTEAFF.

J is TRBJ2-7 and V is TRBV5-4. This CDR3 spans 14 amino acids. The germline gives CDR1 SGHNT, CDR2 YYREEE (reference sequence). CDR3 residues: CASSWGQGSYEQYF. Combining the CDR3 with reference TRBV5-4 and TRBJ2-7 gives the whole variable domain ETGVTQSPTHLIKTRGQQVTLRCSSQSGHNTVSWYQQALGQGPQFIFQYYREEENGRGNFPPRFSGLQFPNYSSELNVNALELDDSALYLCASSWGQGSYEQYFGPGTRLTVT.

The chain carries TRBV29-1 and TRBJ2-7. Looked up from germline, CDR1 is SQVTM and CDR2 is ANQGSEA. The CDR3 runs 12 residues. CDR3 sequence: CSVQESSYEQYF.

The CDR3 protein is CSARDWNSPAWKTEAFF. The chain couples TRBV20-1 to TRBJ1-1. Germline values: CDR1 DFQATT, CDR2 SNEGSKA (reference sequence). The CDR3 spans 17 residues.

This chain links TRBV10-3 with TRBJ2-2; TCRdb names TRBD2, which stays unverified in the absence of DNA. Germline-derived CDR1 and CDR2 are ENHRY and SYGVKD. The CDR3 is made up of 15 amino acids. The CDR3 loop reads CAIRRDFGYTGELFF.

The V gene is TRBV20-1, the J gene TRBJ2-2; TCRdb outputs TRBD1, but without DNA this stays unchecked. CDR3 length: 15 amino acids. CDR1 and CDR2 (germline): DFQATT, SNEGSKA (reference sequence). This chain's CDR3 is CSARSTGMDTGELFF.

CDR3 sequence reads: CASSETGLPTGELFF. This rearrangement joins TRBV6-2 or TRBV6-3 to TRBJ2-2; TCRdb calls TRBD1, which cannot be checked without DNA. Looked up from germline, CDR1 is MNHEY and CDR2 is SVGEGT. The CDR3 covers 15 residues.